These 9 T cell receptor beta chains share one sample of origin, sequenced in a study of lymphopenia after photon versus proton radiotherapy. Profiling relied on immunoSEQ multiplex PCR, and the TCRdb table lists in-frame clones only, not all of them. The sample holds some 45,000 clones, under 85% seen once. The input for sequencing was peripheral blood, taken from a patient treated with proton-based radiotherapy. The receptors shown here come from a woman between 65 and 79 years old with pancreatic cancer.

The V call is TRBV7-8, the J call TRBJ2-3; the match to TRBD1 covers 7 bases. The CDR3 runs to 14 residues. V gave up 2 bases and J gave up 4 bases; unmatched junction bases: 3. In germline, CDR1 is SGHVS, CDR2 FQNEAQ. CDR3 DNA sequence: TGTGCCAGCAGCTTAAACACAGGGGCAGATACGCAGTATTTT. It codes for CASSLNTGADTQYF.

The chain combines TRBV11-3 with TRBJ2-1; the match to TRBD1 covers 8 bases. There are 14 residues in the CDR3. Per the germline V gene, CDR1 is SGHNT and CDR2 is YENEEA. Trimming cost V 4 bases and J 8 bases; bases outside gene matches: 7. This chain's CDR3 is CASSSGQGFDEQFF. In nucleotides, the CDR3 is TGTGCCAGCAGCTCCGGACAGGGATTTGATGAGCAGTTCTTC.

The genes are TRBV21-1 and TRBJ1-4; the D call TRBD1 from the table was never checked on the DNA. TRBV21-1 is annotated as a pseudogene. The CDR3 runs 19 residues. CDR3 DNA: TGTGCCAGCAGCAAAGTGTTTGACCTCGGACAGCCCCTGGGGGAAAAACTGTTTTTT. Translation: CASSKVFDLGQPLGEKLFF.

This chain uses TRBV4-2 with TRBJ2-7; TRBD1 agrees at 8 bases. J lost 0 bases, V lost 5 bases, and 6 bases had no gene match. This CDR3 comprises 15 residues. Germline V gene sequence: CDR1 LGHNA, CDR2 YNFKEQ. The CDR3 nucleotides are TGTGCCAGCAGCGCGGACAGGGCTAGCTCCTACGAGCAGTACTTC. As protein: CASSADRASSYEQYF.

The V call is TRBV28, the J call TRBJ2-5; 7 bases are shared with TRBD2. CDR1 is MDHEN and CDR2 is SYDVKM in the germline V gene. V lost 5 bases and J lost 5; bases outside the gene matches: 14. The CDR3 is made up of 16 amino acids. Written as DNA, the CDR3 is TGTGCCAGCAGTCCCTGGGACGGGAGGAAGGGGGAGACCCAGTACTTC. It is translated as CASSPWDGRKGETQYF.

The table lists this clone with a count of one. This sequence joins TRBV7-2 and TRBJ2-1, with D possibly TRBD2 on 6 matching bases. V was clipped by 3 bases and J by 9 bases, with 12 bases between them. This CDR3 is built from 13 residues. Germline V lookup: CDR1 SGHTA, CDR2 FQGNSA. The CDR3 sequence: CASSLKDGGEQFF. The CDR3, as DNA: TGTGCCAGCAGCTTGAAGGACGGGGGTGAGCAGTTCTTC.

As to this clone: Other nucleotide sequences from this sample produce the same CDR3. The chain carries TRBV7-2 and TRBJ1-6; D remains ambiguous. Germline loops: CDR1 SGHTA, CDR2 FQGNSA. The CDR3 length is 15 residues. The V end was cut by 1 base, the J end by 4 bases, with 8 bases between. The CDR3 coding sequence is TGTGCCAGCAGCTTAGTCGCAGAGTATAATTCACCCCTCCACTTT. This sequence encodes CASSLVAEYNSPLHF.

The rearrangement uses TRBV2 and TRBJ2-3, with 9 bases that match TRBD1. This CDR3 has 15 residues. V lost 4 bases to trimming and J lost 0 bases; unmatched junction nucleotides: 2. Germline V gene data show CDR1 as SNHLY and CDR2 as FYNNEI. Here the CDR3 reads CASSVGTGSTDTQYF. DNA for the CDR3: TGTGCCAGCAGTGTGGGGACAGGGAGCACAGATACGCAGTATTTT. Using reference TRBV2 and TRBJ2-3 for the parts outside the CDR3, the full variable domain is EPEVTQTPSHQVTQMGQEVILRCVPISNHLYFYWYRQILGQKVEFLVSFYNNEISEKSEIFDDQFSVERPDGSNFTLKIRSTKLEDSAMYFCASSVGTGSTDTQYFGPGTRLTVL.

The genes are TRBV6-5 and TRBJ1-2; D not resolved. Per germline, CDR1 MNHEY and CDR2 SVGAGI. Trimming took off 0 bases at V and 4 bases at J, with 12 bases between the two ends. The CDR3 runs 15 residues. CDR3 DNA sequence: TGTGCCAGCAGTTACTCACCGCAGGATGCCTATGGCTACACCTTC. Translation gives CASSYSPQDAYGYTF.